This TCR beta chain was sequenced for a study of T cell responses to AZD1222 COVID-19 vaccine. Across the whole study: Some second doses came at about 4 weeks and others at about 12 weeks; these were pooled. Findings and limits, study-wide: At study baseline, merely roughly 6 AZD1222 recipients were seropositive. White British people made up most donors, females outnumbered males, and clonal diversity was possibly underestimated. Spike-specific TCR breadth and depth grew following two AZD1222 doses.

This CDR3 has 11 residues. From germline, CDR1 is SGHNT and CDR2 YYREEE (reference sequence). V was clipped by 2 bases and J by 6 bases, with 5 bases between them. Remarks on this clone: Its specificity is not known.

This table comes from immunoSEQ multiplex PCR, and its TCRdb copy is limited to in-frame clones, with some not included. The sample consists of 150,000 to 200,000 clones, about 92% of them appearing once. This chain connects TRBV5-4 to TRBJ1-1; D remains ambiguous. This TCR derives from an adult in good health. This specimen consisted of peripheral blood, obtained on day 0 of AZD1222 vaccination. The DNA of the CDR3 is TGTGCCAGCAGCTTAAACGCTGAAGCTTTCTTT. Its protein is CASSLNAEAFF.